This TCR beta chain was sequenced during a study of blood T cell repertoires in COVID-19. Background on the study: From the United States, Italy and Spain came samples of acute and convalescent COVID-19.

Trimming cost V 2 bases and J 11 bases, with 18 bases left between them. The germline V gene encodes CDR1 MNHEY and CDR2 SVGAGI. The CDR3 covers 14 residues. As processed by the authors: Amplification of reference gene primers provided the estimated nucleated cell counts. Assay used: immunoSEQ multiplex PCR; TCRdb lists only in-frame clones, some missing. V and J calls plus clone size are reproduced from that table; the DNA served to infer D and trimming. The sample carries 150,000 or so clones, about four fifths recorded once. The gene calls are TRBV6-5 and TRBJ1-2; D is unclear. The sequence derives from a man between 60 and 75 years old with acute or convalescent COVID-19. The sequenced sample consisted of peripheral blood. Written as DNA, the CDR3 is TGTGCCAGCAGTTACGCCTTGGCTGGAGTGGCTTACACCTTC. It specifies CASSYALAGVAYTF.